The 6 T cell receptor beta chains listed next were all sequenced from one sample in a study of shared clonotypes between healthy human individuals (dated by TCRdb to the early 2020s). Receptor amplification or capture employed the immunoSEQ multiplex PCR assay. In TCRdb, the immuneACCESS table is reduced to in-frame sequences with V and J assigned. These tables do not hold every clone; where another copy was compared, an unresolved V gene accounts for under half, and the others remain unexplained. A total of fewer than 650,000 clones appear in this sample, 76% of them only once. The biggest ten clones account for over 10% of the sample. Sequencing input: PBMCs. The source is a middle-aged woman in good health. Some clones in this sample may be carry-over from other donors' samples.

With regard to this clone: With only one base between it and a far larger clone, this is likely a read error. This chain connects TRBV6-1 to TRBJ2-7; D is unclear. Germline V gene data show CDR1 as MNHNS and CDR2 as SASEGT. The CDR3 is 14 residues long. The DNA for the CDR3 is TGTGCCAGCAGTGTTGCCGAGAGCTCCTACAAGCAGTACTTC. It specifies CASSVAESSYKQYF.

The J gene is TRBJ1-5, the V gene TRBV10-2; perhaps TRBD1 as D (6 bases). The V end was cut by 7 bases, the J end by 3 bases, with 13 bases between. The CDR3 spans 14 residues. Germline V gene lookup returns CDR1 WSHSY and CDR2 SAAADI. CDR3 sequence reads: CASTLAGDNQPQHF. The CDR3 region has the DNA TGCGCCAGCACCTTGGCAGGGGACAATCAGCCCCAGCATTTT.

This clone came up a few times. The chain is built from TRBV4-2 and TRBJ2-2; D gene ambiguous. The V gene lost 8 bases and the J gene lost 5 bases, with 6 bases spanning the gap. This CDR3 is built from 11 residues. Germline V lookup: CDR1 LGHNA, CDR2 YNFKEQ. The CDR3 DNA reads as TGTGCCAGCCGCGTTACCGGGGAGCTGTTTTTT. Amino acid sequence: CASRVTGELFF.

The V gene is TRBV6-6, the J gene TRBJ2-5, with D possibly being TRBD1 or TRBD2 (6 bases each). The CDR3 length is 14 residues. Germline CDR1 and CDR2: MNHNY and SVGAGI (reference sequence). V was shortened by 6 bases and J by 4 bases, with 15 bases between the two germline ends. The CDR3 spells CASRELRGGETQYF. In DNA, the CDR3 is TGTGCCAGCAGGGAACTCAGGGGAGGAGAGACCCAGTACTTC.

The CDR3 sequence is CASRTSGRLYNEQFF. CDR3 DNA sequence: TGTGCCAGCAGAACTAGCGGGAGGCTCTACAATGAGCAGTTCTTC. V usage is TRBV27 and J usage is TRBJ2-1; TRBD2 matches at 12 bases. The CDR3 loop spans 15 amino acids. V lost 6 bases, J lost 3 bases, and 3 bases stayed unmatched. The V gene's germline CDR1 is MNHEY and CDR2 SMNVEV (reference sequence).

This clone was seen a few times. CDR3 protein: CASSRGGTGQNLYGYTF. The CDR3, as DNA: TGTGCCAGCAGTAGGGGAGGAACGGGACAGAACCTTTATGGCTACACCTTC. The J gene is TRBJ1-2, the V gene TRBV27; TRBD1 agrees at 7 bases. V lost 5 bases to trimming and J lost 5 bases; unmatched junction nucleotides: 17. CDR3 size: 17 residues. Looked up from germline, CDR1 is MNHEY and CDR2 is SMNVEV (reference sequence).